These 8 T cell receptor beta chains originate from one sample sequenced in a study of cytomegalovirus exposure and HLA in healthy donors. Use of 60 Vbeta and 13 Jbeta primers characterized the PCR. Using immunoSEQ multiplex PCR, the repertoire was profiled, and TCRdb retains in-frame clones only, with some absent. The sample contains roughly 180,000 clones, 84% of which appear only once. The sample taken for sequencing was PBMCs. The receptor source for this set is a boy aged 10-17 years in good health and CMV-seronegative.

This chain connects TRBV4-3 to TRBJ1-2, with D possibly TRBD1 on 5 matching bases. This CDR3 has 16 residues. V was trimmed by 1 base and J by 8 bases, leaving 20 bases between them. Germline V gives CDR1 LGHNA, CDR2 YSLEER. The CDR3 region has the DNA TGCGCCAGCAGCCAAGGTGGACAACGGTTATGGCAAGGCTACACCTTC. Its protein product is CASSQGGQRLWQGYTF.

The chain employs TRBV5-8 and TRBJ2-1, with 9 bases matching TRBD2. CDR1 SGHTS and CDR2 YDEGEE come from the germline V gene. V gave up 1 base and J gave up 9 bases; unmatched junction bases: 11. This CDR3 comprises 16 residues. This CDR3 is CASSLKGGRALGEQFF. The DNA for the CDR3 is TGTGCCAGCAGCTTGAAAGGCGGGAGGGCCCTCGGTGAGCAGTTCTTC. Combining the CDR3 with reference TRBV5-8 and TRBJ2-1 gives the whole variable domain EAGVTQSPTHLIKTRGQQATLRCSPISGHTSVYWYQQALGLGLQFLLWYDEGEERNRGNFPPRFSGRQFPNYSSELNVNALELEDSALYLCASSLKGGRALGEQFFGPGTRLTVL.

CDR3 loop: CASSVEVLDTQYF. The CDR3 nucleotides read TGTGCCAGCAGCGTTGAGGTACTCGATACGCAGTATTTT. The chain carries TRBV9 and TRBJ2-3; D remains unclear. Per the germline V gene, CDR1 is SGDLS and CDR2 is YYNGEE. V gave up 2 bases and J gave up 6 bases, with 10 bases separating them. This CDR3 contains 13 residues.

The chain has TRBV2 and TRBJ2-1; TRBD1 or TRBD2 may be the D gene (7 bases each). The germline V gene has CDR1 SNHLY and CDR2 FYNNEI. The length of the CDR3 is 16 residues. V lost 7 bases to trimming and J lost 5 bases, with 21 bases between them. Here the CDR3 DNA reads TGTGCCAGCATTGGAGCAGGGGGGGGCGACAACAATGAGCAGTTCTTC. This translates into CASIGAGGGDNNEQFF.

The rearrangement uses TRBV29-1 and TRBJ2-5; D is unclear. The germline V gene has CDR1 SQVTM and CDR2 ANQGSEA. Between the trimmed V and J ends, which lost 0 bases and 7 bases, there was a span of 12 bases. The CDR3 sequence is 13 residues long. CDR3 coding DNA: TGCAGCGTTGAAGATCCGAGCGTCCTGACCCAGTACTTC. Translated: CSVEDPSVLTQYF.

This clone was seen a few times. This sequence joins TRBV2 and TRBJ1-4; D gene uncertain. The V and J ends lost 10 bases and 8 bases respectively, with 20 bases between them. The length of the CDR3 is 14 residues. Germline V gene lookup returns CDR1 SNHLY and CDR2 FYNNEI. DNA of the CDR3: TGTGCCACCAATATCTGGGGAGCGAGGGAAAAACTGTTTTTT. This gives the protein CATNIWGAREKLFF.

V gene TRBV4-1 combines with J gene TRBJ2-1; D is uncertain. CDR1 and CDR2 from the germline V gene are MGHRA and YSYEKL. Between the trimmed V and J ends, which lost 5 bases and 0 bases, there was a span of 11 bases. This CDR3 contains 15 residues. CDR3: CASSTPPSSYNEQFF. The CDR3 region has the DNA TGCGCCAGCAGCACCCCACCGAGCTCCTACAATGAGCAGTTCTTC.

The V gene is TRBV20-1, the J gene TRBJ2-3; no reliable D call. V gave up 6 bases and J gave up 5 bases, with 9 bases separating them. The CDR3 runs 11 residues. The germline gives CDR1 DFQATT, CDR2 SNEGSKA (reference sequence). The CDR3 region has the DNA TGCAGTGCCACTACTGGAGATACGCAGTATTTT. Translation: CSATTGDTQYF.